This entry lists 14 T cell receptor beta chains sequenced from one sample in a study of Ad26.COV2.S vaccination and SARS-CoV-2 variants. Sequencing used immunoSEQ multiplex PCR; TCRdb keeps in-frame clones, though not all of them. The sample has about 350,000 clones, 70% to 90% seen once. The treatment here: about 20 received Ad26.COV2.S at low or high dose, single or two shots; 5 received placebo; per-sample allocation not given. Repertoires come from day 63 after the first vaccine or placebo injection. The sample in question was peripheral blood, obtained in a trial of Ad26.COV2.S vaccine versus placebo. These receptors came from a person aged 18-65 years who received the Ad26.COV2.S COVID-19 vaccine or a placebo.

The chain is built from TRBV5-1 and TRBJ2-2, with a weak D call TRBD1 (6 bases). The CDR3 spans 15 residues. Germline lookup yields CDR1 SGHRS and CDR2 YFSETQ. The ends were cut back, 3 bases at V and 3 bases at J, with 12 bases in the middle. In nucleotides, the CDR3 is TGCGCCAGCAGCTCCGGACAGTCTTACACCGGGGAGCTGTTTTTT. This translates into CASSSGQSYTGELFF.

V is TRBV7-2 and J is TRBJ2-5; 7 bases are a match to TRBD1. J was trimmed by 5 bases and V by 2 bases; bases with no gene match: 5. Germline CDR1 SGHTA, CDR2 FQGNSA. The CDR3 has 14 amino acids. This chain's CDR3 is CASSLPRGPETQYF. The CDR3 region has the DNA TGTGCCAGCAGCTTACCAAGGGGGCCGGAGACCCAGTACTTC.

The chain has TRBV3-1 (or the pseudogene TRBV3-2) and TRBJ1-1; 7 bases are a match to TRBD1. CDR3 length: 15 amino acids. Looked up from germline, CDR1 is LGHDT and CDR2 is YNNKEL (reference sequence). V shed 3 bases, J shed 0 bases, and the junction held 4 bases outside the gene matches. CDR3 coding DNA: TGTGCCAGCAGCCAGGCAGGGGGAGTGAACACTGAAGCTTTCTTT. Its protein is CASSQAGGVNTEAFF.

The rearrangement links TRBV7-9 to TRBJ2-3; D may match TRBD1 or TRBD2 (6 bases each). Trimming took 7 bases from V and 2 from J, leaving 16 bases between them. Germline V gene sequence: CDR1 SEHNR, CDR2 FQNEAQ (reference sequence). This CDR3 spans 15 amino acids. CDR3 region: CASNNKGGNTDTQYF. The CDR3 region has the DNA TGTGCCAGCAACAATAAGGGGGGCAACACAGATACGCAGTATTTT.

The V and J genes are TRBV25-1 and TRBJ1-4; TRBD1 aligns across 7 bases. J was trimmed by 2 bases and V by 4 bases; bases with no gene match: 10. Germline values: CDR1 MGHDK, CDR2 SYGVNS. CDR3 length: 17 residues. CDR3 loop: CASSGRKGGVTNEKLFF. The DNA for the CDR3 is TGTGCCAGCAGTGGGAGGAAAGGGGGCGTCACTAATGAAAAACTGTTTTTT.

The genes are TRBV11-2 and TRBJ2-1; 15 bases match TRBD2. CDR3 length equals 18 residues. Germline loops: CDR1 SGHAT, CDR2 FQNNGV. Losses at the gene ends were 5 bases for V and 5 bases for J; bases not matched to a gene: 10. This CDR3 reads CASSLGLAGGPTNNEQFF. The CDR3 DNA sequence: TGTGCCAGCAGCCTCGGACTAGCGGGAGGGCCCACAAACAATGAGCAGTTCTTC.

CDR3 coding DNA: TGTGCCAGCAGAGCGGGAGGAGCGCTAACGGATGAGCAGTTCTTC. Protein sequence: CASRAGGALTDEQFF. V is TRBV2 and J is TRBJ2-1; TRBD2 matches 9 bases. V gave up 6 bases and J gave up 8 bases; unmatched junction bases: 11. The CDR3 consists of 15 residues. CDR1 is SNHLY and CDR2 is FYNNEI in the germline V gene.

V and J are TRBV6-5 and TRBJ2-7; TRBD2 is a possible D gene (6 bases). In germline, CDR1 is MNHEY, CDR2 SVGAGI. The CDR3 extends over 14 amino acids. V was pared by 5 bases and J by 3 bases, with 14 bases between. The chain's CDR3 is CASSRDSPFYEQYF. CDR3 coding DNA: TGTGCCAGCAGTAGGGACTCCCCCTTCTACGAGCAGTACTTC.

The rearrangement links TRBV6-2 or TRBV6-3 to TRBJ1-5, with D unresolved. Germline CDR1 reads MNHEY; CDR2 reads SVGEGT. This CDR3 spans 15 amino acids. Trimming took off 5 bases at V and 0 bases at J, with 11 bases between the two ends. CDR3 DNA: TGTGCCAGCAGTCCCGGGCGGAATAGCAATCAGCCCCAGCATTTT. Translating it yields CASSPGRNSNQPQHF.

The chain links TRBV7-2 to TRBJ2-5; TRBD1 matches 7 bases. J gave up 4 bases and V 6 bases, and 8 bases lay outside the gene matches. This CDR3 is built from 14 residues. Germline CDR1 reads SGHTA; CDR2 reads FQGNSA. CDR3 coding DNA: TGTGCCAGCAGAACCATACAGGGGTCAGAGACCCAGTACTTC. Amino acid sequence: CASRTIQGSETQYF.

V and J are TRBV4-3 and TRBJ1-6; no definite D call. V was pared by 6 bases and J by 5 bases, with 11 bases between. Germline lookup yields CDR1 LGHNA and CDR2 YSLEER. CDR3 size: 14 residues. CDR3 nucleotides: TGCGCCAGCAGACTACTGGGAAATAATTCACCCCTCCACTTT. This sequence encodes CASRLLGNNSPLHF.

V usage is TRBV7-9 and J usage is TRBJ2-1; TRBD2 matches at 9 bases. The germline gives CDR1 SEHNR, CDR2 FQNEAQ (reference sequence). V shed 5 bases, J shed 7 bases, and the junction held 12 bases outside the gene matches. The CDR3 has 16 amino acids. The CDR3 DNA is TGTGCCAGCAGCCTTTCCTGGCGGGAGGGCCCGAATGAGCAGTTCTTC. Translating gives CASSLSWREGPNEQFF.

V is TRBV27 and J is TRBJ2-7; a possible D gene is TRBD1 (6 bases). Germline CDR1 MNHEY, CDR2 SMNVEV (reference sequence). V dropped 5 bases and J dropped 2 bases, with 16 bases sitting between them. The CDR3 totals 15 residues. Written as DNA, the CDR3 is TGTGCCAGCAGTCTCCGGACAGCTTTTCCCTACGAGCAGTACTTC. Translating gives CASSLRTAFPYEQYF.

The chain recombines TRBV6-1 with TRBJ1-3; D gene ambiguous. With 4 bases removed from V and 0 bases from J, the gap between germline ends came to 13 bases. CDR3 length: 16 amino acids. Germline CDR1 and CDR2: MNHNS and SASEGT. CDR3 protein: CASSGGLMGSGNTIYF. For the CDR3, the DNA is TGTGCCAGCAGTGGAGGACTAATGGGCTCTGGAAACACCATATATTTT.